The 14 T cell receptor beta chains listed next were all sequenced from one sample in a study of technical replicates of blood from four donors. Here immunoSEQ multiplex PCR was the method, and the copy in TCRdb shows in-frame clones only, minus some. Of around 80,000 clones listed, roughly 98% are singletons. The sequenced sample consisted of T cells isolated from PBMCs. These receptors originate from a human donor in good health.

The chain has TRBV19 and TRBJ2-2; 7 positions match TRBD1. CDR3 length: 14 amino acids. Unmatched junction bases numbered 5, after V lost 5 bases and J lost 5 bases. The germline V gene encodes CDR1 LNHDA and CDR2 SQIVND (reference sequence). The CDR3: CASSRQGETGELFF. Written as DNA, the CDR3 is TGTGCCAGTAGTCGGCAGGGGGAAACCGGGGAGCTGTTTTTT.

The V and J genes are TRBV6-6 and TRBJ1-1; D unclear. Trimming cost V 0 bases and J 1 base, with 6 bases left between them. The CDR3 runs 14 residues. CDR1 is MNHNY and CDR2 is SVGAGI in the germline V gene (reference sequence). In DNA, the CDR3 is TGTGCCAGCAGTTACTCTTTCTCGAACACTGAAGCTTTCTTT. It codes for CASSYSFSNTEAFF.

The chain links TRBV6-1 to TRBJ2-7; perhaps TRBD1 as D (5 bases). Per germline, CDR1 MNHNS and CDR2 SASEGT. The CDR3 consists of 15 residues. Deletions cut 4 bases from V and 0 bases from J, with 13 bases between. This CDR3 is CASSVGAPSSYEQYF. The DNA of the CDR3 is TGTGCCAGCAGTGTAGGGGCCCCAAGCTCCTACGAGCAGTACTTC.

This chain joins TRBV5-1 and TRBJ2-7; 8 nucleotides agree with TRBD2. The V segment lost 5 bases and the J segment 5 bases; nucleotides outside the gene matches: 12. CDR3 length: 15 amino acids. Germline CDR1 is SGHRS and CDR2 is YFSETQ. CDR3 sequence: CASRDRLATPHEQYF. The CDR3 coding sequence is TGCGCCAGCAGGGACCGACTAGCGACGCCCCACGAGCAGTACTTC.

The chain employs TRBV6-6 and TRBJ1-1, with D possibly matching TRBD1 (5 bases). Per germline, CDR1 MNHNY and CDR2 SVGAGI (reference sequence). Trimming took off 6 bases at V and 4 bases at J, with 12 bases between the two ends. CDR3 length: 13 residues. The CDR3 region is CASRAREATEAFF. The CDR3 DNA reads TGTGCCAGCAGGGCCAGGGAGGCCACTGAAGCTTTCTTT.

V is TRBV5-1 and J is TRBJ2-1; 9 bases map to TRBD1. The CDR3 is 14 residues long. V gave up 3 bases and J gave up 5 bases; unmatched junction bases: 3. Germline V gene data show CDR1 as SGHRS and CDR2 as YFSETQ. CDR3 DNA sequence: TGCGCCAGCAGCTGGGGGACAGGGAACAATGAGCAGTTCTTC. Its protein product is CASSWGTGNNEQFF.

The chain links TRBV15 to TRBJ1-1; 7 bases align to TRBD1. Looked up from germline, CDR1 is LNHNV and CDR2 is YYDKDF (reference sequence). J was trimmed by 1 base and V by 2 bases; bases with no gene match: 4. CDR3 length equals 15 residues. This CDR3 is CATSRRTGGNTEAFF. In nucleotides, the CDR3 is TGTGCCACCAGCAGACGGACAGGCGGGAACACTGAAGCTTTCTTT.

This clone was seen just once. V gene TRBV7-2 combines with J gene TRBJ2-7; D remains unclear. The CDR3 runs to 11 residues. The germline CDR1 and CDR2 sequences are SGHTA and FQGNSA. With 4 bases removed from V and 3 bases from J, the gap between germline ends came to 4 bases. The CDR3 DNA sequence: TGTGCCAGCAGCTCGGTCTACGAGCAGTACTTC. Its translation is CASSSVYEQYF.

V usage is TRBV5-1 and J usage is TRBJ2-7; 8 bases align to TRBD1. In germline, CDR1 is SGHRS, CDR2 YFSETQ. With V trimmed by 4 bases and J by 6 bases, 9 bases remained unmatched. The CDR3 spans 14 residues. CDR3 sequence: CASSPGQASLEQYF. The CDR3 region has the DNA TGCGCCAGCAGCCCGGGACAGGCGTCCCTCGAGCAGTACTTC. The full variable domain, its missing parts supplied by reference TRBV5-1 and TRBJ2-7, is KAGVTQTPRYLIKTRGQQVTLSCSPISGHRSVSWYQQTPGQGLQFLFEYFSETQRNKGNFPGRFSGRQFSNSRSEMNVSTLELGDSALYLCASSPGQASLEQYFGPGTRLTVT.

This clone was detected once. This sequence joins TRBV6-5 and TRBJ2-3, with D possibly TRBD2 on 7 matching bases. V lost 2 bases and J lost 3, with 12 bases in between. The germline CDR1 and CDR2 sequences are MNHEY and SVGAGI. The CDR3 totals 15 residues. The CDR3 is CASSYVAGATDTQYF. In DNA form, the CDR3 reads TGTGCCAGCAGTTACGTGGCGGGGGCGACAGATACGCAGTATTTT.

V gene TRBV4-1 combines with J gene TRBJ2-5, with 11 bases lining up with TRBD1. Per germline, CDR1 MGHRA and CDR2 YSYEKL. Trimming cost V 1 base and J 4 bases; bases outside gene matches: 11. This CDR3 is 18 amino acids long. This CDR3 is CASSQASRTGGFGETQYF. CDR3 sequence (DNA): TGCGCCAGCAGCCAAGCCTCTAGGACAGGGGGCTTCGGAGAGACCCAGTACTTC.

The V and J genes are TRBV6-5 and TRBJ2-3, with 7 nucleotides matching TRBD2. The trim removed 0 bases at V and 4 bases at J, leaving 7 bases unmatched. Germline loops: CDR1 MNHEY, CDR2 SVGAGI. This CDR3 comprises 16 residues. The CDR3 loop reads CASSYSRLALSDTQYF. The CDR3 bases are TGTGCCAGCAGTTACTCGCGACTAGCACTTTCAGATACGCAGTATTTT.

The rearrangement uses TRBV25-1 and TRBJ2-1; possible D gene TRBD2, 6 bases. This CDR3 comprises 15 residues. V was shortened by 6 bases and J by 10 bases, with 22 bases between the two germline ends. Germline values: CDR1 MGHDK, CDR2 SYGVNS. The CDR3 spells CASSVSSGTPKEQFF. The CDR3 region has the DNA TGTGCCAGCAGCGTAAGCTCCGGGACTCCCAAGGAGCAGTTCTTC. Looking up the rest from reference TRBV25-1 and TRBJ2-1 gives the full variable domain: EADIYQTPRYLVIGTGKKITLECSQTMGHDKMYWYQQDPGMELHLIHYSYGVNSTEKGDLSSESTVSRIRTEHFPLTLESARPSHTSQYLCASSVSSGTPKEQFFGPGTRLTVL.

This chain links TRBV6-5 with TRBJ1-5, with D perhaps TRBD1 (5 bases). The CDR3 spans 13 residues. Germline V gene data show CDR1 as MNHEY and CDR2 as SVGAGI. V dropped 6 bases and J dropped 7 bases, with 13 bases sitting between them. The CDR3 DNA follows: TGTGCCAGCAGGCCGGGACTGGGACAGCCCCAGCATTTT. It codes for CASRPGLGQPQHF.